This TCR beta chain derives from a study of beta chain features in type 1 diabetes. Across the whole study: Sorted cells examined across all samples numbered 100 million to 140 million. Whole-study findings and limits: The question of HLA type influencing TCRB rearrangement was one that remained unresolved here. In every one of the four CD4+ subsets, TCRB CDR3s were moderately but significantly shorter in Type 1 diabetes patients.

From germline, CDR1 is SGHRS and CDR2 YFSETQ. With 0 bases removed from V and 3 bases from J, the gap between germline ends came to 7 bases. CDR3 length: 14 residues. This clone has just a few counts. No antigen is known for it. The same CDR3 is also encoded by other DNA sequences in this sample. The authors reverse transcribed all of the isolated RNA, so sequencing captured expressed TCRB transcripts. TCRdb's table, derived via immunoSEQ multiplex PCR, lists solely in-frame clones and lacks some. Seen here are just under 150,000 clones, 10% to 15% observed once, and the top ten hold roughly 1.4%. The sequence derives from a man aged 18-30 years with type 1 diabetes. Sequenced: central memory CD4+ T cells from blood. This sequence joins TRBV5-1 and TRBJ2-1; D ambiguous. CDR3 protein: CASSLDSSYNEQFF. CDR3 DNA: TGCGCCAGCAGCTTGGACAGCAGCTACAATGAGCAGTTCTTC.